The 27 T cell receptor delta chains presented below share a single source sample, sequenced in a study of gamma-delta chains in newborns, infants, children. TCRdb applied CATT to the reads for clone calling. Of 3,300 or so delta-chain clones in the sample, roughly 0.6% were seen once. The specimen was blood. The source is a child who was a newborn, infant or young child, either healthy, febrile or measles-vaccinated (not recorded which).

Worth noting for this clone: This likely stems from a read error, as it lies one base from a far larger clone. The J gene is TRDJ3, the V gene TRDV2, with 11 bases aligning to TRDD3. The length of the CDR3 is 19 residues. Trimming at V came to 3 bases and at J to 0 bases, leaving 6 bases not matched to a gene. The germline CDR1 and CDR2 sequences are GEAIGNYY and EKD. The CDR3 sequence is CACDAGGYKSSWDTRQMFF. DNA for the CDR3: TGTGCCTGTGACGCTGGGGGATACAAGAGCTCCTGGGACACCCGACAGATGTTTTTC.

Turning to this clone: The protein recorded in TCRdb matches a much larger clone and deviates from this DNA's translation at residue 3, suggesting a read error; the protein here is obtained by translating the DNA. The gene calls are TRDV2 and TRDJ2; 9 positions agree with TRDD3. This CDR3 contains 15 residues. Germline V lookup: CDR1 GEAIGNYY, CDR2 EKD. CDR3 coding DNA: TGTGCCTTTGACAAACTGGGGGATTTGACAGCACAACTCTTCTTT. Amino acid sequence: CAFDKLGDLTAQLFF.

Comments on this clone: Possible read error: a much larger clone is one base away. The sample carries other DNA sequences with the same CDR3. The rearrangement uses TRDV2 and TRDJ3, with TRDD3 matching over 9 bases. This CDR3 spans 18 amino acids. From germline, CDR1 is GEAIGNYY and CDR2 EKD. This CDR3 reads CACDTVGDSSWDTRQMFF. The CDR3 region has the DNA TGTGCCTGTGACACCGTGGGGGATAGCTCCTGGGACACCCGACAGATGTTCTTC.

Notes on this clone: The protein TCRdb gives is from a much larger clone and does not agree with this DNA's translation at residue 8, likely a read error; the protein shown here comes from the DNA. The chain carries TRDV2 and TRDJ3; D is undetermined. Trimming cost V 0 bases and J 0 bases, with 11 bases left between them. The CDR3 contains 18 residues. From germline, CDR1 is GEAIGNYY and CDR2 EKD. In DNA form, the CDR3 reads TGTGCCTGTGACACCGGACGGACTAGCTCCTGGGACACCCGACAGATGTTTTTC. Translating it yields CACDTGRTSSWDTRQMFF.

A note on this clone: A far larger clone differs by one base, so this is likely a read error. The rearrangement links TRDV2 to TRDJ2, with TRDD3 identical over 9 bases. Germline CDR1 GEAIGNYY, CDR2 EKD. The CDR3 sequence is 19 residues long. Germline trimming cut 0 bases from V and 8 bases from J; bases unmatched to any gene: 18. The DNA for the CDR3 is TGTGCCTGTGACACCTTCCTACGACCCTGGGGGATGCGCAAGGCACAACTCTTCTTT. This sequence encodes CACDTFLRPWGMRKAQLFF.

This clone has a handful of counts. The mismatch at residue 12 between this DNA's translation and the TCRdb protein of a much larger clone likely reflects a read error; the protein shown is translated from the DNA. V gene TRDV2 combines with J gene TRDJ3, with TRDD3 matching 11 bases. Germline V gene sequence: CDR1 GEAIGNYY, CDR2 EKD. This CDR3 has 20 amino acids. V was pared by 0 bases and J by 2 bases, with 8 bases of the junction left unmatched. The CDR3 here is CACDTGWGIQVAWDTRQMFF. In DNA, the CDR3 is TGTGCCTGTGACACCGGCTGGGGGATACAGGTTGCCTGGGACACCCGACAGATGTTTTTC.

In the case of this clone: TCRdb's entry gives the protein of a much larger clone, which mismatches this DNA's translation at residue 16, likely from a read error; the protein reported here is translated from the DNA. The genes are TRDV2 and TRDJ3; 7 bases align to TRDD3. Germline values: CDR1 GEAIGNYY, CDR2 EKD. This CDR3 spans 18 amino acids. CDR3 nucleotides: TGTGCCTGTGATGTACTGGGGATGCTCTCCTGGGACACCCGACAGGTGTTTTTC. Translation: CACDVLGMLSWDTRQVFF.

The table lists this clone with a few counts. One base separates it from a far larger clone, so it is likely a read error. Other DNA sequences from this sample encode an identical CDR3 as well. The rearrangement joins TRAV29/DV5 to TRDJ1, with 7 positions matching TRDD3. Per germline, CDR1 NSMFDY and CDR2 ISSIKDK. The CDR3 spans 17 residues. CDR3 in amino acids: CAARVGDPPSHTDKLIF. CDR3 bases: TGTGCGGCAAGAGTGGGGGACCCACCGTCTCACACCGATAAACTCATCTTT.

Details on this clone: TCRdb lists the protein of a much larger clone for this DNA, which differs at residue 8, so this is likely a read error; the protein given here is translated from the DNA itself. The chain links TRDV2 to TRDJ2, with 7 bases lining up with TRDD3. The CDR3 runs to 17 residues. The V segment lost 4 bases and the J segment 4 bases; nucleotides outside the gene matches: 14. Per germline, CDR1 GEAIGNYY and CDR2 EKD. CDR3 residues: CACDRLGYIEKTAQLFF. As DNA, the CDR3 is TGTGCCTGTGATCGACTGGGGTATATAGAAAAGACAGCACAACTCTTCTTT.

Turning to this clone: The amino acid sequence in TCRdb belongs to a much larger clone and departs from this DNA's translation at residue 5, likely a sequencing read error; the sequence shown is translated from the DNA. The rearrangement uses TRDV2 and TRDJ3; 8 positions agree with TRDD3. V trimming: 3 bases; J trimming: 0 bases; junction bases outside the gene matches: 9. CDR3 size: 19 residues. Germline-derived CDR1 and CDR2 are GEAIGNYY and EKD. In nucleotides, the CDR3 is TGTGCCTGTGACGCCGCGGGATACGCCAGCTCCTGGGACACCCGACAGATGTTTTTC. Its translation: CACDAAGYASSWDTRQMFF.

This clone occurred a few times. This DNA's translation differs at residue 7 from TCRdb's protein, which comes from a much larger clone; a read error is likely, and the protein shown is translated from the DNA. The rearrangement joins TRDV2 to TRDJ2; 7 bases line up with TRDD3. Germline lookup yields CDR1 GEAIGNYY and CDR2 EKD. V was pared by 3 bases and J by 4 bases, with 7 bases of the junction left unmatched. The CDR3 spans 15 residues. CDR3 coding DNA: TGTGCCTGTGACGTACTGAGGGATACGACAGCACAACTCTTCTTT. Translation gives CACDVLRDTTAQLFF.

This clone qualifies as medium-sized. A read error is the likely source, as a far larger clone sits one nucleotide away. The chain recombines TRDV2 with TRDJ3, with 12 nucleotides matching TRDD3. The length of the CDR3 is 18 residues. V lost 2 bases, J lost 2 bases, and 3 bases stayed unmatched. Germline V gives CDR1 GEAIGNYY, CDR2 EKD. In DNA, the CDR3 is TGTGCCTGTGACAGTACTGGGGGATACCCCTGGGACACCCGACAGATGTTTTTC. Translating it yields CACDSTGGYPWDTRQMFF.

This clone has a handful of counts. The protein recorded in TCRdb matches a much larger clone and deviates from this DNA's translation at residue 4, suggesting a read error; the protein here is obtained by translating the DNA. DNA of the CDR3: TGTGCCTGTATCCTCAAGGGTGGGGTGACAGCACAACTCTTCTTT. Protein: CACILKGGVTAQLFF. The chain links TRDV2 to TRDJ2, with D possibly TRDD3 on 5 matching bases. The CDR3 totals 15 residues. Between the trimmed V and J ends, which lost 6 bases and 3 bases, there was a span of 16 bases. Germline-derived CDR1 and CDR2 are GEAIGNYY and EKD.

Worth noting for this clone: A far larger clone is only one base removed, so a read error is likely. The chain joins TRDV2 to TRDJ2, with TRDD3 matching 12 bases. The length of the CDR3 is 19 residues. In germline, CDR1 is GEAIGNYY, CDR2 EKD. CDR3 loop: CACGTFLRPWGIRKAQLFF. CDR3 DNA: TGTGCCTGTGGCACCTTCCTACGACCCTGGGGGATACGCAAGGCACAACTCTTCTTT.

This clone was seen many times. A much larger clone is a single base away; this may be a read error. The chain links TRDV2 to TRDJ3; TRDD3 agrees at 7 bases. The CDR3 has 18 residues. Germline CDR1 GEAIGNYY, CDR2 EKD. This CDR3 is CACDTVWGSSWDARQMFF. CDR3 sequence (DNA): TGTGCCTGTGACACCGTTTGGGGGAGCTCCTGGGACGCCCGACAGATGTTTTTC.

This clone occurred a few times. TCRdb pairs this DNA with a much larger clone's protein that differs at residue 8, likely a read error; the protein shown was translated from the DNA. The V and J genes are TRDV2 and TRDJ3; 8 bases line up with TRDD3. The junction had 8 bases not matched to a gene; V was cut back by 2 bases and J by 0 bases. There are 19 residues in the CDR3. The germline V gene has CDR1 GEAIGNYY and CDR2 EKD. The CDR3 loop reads CACDNWGAFSSWDTRQMFF. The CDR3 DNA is TGTGCCTGTGACAACTGGGGGGCGTTCAGCTCCTGGGACACCCGACAGATGTTTTTC.

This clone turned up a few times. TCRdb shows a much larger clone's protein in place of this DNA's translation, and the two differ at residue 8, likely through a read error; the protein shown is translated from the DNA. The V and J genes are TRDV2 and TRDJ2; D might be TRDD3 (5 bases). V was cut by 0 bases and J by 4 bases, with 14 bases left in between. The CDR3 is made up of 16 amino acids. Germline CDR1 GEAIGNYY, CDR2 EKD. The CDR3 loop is CACDTVGTRGTAQLFF. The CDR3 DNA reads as TGTGCCTGTGACACCGTGGGGACACGCGGGACAGCACAACTCTTCTTT.

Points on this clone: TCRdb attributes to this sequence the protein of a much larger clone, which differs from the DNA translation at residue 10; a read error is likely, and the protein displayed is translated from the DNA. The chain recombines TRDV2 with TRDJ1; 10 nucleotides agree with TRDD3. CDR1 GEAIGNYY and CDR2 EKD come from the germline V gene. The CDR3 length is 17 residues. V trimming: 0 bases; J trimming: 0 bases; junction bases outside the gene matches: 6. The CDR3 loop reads CACDTVGGYRYTDKLIF. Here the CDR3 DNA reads TGTGCCTGTGACACCGTTGGGGGATACAGGTACACCGATAAACTCATCTTT.

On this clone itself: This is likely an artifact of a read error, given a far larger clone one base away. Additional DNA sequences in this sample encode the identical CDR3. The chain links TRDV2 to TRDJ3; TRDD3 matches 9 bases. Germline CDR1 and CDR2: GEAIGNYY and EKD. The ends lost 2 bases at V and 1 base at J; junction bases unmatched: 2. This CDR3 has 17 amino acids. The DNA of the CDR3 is TGTGCCTGTGACAACTGGGGGAGTTCCTGGGACACCCGACAGATGTTTTTC. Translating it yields CACDNWGSSWDTRQMFF.

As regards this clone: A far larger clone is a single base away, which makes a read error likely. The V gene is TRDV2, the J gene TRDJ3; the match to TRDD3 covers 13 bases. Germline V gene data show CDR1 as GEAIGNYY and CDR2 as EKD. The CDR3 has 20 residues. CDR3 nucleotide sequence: TGTGCCTGTGGCACCGTACTGGGGGATACGAGCTCCTGGGACACCCGACAGATGTTTTTC. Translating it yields CACGTVLGDTSSWDTRQMFF.

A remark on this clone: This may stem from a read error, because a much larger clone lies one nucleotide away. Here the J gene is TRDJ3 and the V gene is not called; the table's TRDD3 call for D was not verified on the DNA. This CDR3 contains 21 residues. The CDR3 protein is CACDPAVLGDTSSWDTRQTFF. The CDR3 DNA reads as TGTGCCTGTGACCCCGCCGTACTGGGGGATACGAGCTCCTGGGACACCCGACAGACGTTTTTC.

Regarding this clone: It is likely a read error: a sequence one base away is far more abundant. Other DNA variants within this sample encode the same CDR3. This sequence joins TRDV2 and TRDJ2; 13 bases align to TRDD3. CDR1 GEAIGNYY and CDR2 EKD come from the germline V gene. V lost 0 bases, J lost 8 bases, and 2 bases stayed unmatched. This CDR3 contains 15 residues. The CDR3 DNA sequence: TGTGCCTGTGACACCGTACTGGGGGATACGGCACAACTCTTCTTT. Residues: CACDTVLGDTAQLFF.

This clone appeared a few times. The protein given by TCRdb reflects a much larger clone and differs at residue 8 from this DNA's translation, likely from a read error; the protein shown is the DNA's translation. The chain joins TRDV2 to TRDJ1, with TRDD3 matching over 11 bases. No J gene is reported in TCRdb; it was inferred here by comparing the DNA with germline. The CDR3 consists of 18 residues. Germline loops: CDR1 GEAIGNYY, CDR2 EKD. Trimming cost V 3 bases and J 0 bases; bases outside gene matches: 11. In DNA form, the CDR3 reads TGTGCCTGTGACTTACTCGTAATGGGGGATACGAACACCGATAAACTCATCTTT. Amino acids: CACDLLVMGDTNTDKLIF.

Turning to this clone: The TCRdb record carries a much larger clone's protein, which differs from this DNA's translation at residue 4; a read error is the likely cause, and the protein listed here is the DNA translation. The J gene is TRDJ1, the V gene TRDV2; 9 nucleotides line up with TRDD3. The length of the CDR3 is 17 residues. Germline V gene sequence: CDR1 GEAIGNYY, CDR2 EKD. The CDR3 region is CACGTVGGIHYGDKLIF. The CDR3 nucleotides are TGTGCCTGTGGCACCGTCGGGGGGATACATTACGGCGATAAACTCATCTTT.

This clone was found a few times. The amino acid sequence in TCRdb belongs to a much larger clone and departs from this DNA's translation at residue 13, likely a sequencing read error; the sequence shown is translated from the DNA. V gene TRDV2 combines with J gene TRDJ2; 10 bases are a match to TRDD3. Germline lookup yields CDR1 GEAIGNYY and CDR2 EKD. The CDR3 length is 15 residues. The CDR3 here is CACDKLGDLTAQPFF. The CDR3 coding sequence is TGTGCCTGTGACAAACTGGGGGATTTGACAGCACAACCCTTCTTT.

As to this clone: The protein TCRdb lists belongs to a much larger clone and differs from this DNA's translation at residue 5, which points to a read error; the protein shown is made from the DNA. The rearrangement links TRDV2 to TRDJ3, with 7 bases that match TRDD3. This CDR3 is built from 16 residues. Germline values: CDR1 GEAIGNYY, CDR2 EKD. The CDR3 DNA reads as TGTGCCTGCGACAGCCTGGGGGCCGGGGACACCCGACAGATGTTTTTC. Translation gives CACDSLGAGDTRQMFF.

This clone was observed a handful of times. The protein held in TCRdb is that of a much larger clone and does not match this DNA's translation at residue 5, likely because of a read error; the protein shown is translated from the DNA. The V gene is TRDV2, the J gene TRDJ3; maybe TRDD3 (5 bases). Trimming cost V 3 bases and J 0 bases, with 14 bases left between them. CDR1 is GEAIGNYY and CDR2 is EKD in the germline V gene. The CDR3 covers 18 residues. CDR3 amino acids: CACDAVWGSSWDTRQMFF. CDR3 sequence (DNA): TGTGCCTGTGACGCCGTTTGGGGAAGCTCCTGGGACACCCGACAGATGTTTTTC.